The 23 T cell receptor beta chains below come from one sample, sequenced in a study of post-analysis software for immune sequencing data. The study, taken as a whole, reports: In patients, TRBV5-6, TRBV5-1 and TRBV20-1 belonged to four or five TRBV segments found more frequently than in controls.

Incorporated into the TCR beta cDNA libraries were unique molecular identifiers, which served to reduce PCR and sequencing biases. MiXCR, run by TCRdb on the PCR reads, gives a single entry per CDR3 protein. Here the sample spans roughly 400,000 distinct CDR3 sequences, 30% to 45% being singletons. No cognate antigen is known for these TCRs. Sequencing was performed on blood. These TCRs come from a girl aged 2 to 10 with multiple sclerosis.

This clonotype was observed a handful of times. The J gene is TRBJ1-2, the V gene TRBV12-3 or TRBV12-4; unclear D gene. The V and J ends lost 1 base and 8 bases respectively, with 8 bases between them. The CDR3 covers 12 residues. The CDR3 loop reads CASSLDLRGYTF. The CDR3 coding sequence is TGTGCCAGCAGTTTAGATCTAAGGGGCTACACCTTC.

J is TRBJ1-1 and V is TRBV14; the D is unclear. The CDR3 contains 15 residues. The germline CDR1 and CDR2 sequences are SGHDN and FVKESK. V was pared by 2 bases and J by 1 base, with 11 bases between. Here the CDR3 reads CASSQRLLANTEAFF. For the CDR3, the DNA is TGTGCCAGCAGCCAAAGGCTATTGGCGAACACTGAAGCTTTCTTT.

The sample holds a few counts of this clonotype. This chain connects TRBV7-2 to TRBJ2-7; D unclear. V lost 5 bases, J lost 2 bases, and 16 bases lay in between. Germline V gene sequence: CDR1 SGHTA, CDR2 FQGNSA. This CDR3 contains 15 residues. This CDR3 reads CASSQMRRGPYEQYF. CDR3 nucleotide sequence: TGTGCCAGCAGCCAGATGAGACGAGGACCCTACGAGCAGTACTTC.

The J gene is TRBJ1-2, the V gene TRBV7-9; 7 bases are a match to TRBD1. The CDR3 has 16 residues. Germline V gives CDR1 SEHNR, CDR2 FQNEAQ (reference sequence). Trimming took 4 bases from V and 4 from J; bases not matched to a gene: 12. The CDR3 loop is CASSSIRSDRPYGYTF. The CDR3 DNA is TGTGCCAGCAGCTCCATTCGTTCGGACAGGCCCTATGGCTACACCTTC.

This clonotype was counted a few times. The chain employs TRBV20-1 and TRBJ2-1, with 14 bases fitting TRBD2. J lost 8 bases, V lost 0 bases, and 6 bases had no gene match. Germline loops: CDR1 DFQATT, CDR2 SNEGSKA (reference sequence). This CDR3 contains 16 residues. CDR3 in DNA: TGCAGTGCTAGAGATCCCGGGACTAGCGGGGGCCATGAGCAGTTCTTC. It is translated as CSARDPGTSGGHEQFF.

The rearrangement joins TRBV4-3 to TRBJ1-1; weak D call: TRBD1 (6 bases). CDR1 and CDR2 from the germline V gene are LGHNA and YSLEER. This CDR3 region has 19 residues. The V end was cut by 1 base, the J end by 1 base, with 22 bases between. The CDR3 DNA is TGCGCCAGCAGCCAAGGTCTCCCTCCCGACAGGTCGACGAACACTGAAGCTTTCTTT. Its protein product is CASSQGLPPDRSTNTEAFF.

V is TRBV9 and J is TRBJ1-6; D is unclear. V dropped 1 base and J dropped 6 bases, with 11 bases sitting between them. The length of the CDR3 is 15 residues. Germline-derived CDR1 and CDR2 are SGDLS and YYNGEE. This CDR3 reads CASSVSASSNSPLHF. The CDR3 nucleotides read TGTGCCAGCAGCGTATCAGCCAGCAGTAATTCACCCCTCCACTTT.

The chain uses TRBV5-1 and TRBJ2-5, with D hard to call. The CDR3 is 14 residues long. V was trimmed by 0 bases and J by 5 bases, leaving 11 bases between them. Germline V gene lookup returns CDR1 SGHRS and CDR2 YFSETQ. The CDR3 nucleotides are TGCGCCAGCAGCTTGGCTCGTGGTAGTGAGACCCAGTACTTC. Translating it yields CASSLARGSETQYF.

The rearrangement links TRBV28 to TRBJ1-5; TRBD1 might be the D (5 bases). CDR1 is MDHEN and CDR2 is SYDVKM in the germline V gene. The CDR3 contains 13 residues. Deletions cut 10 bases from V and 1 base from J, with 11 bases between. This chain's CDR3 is CATLRGSNQPQHF. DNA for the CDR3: TGTGCCACCCTCCGGGGCAGCAATCAGCCCCAGCATTTT.

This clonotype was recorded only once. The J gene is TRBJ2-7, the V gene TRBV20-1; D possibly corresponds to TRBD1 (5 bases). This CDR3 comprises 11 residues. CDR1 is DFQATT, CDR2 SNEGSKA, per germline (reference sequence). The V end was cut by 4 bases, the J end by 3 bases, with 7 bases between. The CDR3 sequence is CSATRVYEQYF. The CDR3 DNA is TGCAGTGCTACCAGGGTCTACGAGCAGTACTTC.

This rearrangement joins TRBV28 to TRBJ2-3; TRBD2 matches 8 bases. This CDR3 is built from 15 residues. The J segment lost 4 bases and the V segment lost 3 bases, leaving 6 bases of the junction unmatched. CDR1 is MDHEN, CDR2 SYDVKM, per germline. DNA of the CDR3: TGTGCCAGCAGTTTTAGGGCGGGGGGCCCAGATACGCAGTATTTT. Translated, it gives CASSFRAGGPDTQYF.

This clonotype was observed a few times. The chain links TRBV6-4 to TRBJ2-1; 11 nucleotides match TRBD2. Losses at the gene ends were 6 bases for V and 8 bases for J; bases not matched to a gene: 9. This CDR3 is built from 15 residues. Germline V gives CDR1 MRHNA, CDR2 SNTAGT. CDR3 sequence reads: CASSDLAGGGDEQFF. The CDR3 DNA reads TGTGCCAGCAGCGACCTAGCGGGGGGAGGAGATGAGCAGTTCTTC.

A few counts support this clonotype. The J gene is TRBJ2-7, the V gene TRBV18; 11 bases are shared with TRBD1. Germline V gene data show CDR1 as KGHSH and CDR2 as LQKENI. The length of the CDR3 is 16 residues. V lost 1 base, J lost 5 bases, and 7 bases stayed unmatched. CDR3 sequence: CASSPLGGTGGHEQYF. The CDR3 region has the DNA TGTGCCAGCTCACCACTAGGCGGGACAGGGGGTCACGAGCAGTACTTC.

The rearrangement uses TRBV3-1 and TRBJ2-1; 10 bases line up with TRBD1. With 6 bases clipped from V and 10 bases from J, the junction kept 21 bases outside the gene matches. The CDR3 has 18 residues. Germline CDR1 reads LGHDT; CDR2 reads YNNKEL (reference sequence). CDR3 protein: CASSPRLMRQGALGEQFF. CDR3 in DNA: TGTGCCAGCAGTCCCAGACTTATGAGACAGGGGGCATTGGGCGAGCAGTTCTTC.

The CDR3 DNA reads as TGTGCCAGCAGTTACTCACCCCTTCCCAGTACAGGGGATAGCACAGATACGCAGTATTTT. Amino acids: CASSYSPLPSTGDSTDTQYF. The chain couples TRBV6-5 to TRBJ2-3; TRBD1 matches 7 bases. The germline CDR1 and CDR2 sequences are MNHEY and SVGAGI. V lost 0 bases, J lost 0 bases, and 15 bases stayed unmatched. CDR3 size: 20 residues.

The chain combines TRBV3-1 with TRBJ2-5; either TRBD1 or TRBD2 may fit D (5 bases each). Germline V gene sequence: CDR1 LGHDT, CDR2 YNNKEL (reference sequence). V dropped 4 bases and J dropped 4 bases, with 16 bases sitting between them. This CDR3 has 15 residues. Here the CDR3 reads CASSPSGARGETQYF. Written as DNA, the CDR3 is TGTGCCAGCAGCCCCTCTGGCGCGAGGGGAGAGACCCAGTACTTC.

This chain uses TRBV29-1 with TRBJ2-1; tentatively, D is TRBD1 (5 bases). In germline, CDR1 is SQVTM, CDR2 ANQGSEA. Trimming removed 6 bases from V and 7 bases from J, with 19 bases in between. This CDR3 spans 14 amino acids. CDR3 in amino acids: CSVVWVRVPNEQFF. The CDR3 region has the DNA TGCAGCGTGGTTTGGGTCAGGGTTCCGAATGAGCAGTTCTTC.

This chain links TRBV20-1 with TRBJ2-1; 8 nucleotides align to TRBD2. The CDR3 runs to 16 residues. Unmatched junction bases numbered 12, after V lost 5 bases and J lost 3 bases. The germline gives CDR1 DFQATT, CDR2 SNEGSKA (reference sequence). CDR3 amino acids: CSAPLPAGAIYNEQFF. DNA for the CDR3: TGCAGTGCTCCACTACCAGCGGGAGCCATCTACAATGAGCAGTTCTTC.

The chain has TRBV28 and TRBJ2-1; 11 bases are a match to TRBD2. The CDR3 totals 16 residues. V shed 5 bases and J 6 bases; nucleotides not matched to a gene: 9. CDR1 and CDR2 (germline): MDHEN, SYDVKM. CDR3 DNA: TGTGCCAGCAGTCTCCTACTAGCGGGGGTTCTCAATGAGCAGTTCTTC. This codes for CASSLLLAGVLNEQFF.

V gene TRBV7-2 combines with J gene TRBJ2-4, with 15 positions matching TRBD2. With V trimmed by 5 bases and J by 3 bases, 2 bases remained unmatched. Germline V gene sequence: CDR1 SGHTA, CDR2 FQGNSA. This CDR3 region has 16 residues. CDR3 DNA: TGTGCCAGCAGCGCGGGACTAGCGGGGGGCAAAAACATTCAGTACTTC. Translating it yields CASSAGLAGGKNIQYF. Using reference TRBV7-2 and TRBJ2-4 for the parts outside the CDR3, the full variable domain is GAGVSQSPSNKVTEKGKDVELRCDPISGHTALYWYRQSLGQGLEFLIYFQGNSAPDKSGLPSDRFSAERTGGSVSTLTIQRTQQEDSAVYLCASSAGLAGGKNIQYFGAGTRLSVL.

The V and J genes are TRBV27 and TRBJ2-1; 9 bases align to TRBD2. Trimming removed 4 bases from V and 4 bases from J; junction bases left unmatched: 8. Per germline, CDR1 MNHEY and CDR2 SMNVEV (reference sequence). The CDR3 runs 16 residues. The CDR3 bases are TGTGCCAGCAGTTCCCTCGTAAGCGGGGGGTACAATGAGCAGTTCTTC. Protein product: CASSSLVSGGYNEQFF.

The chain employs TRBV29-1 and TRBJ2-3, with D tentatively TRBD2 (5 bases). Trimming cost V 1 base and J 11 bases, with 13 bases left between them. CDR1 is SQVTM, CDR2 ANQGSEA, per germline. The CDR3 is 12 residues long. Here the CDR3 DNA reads TGCAGCGTTGAAGGGTTGACTAAGAGGCAGTATTTT. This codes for CSVEGLTKRQYF.

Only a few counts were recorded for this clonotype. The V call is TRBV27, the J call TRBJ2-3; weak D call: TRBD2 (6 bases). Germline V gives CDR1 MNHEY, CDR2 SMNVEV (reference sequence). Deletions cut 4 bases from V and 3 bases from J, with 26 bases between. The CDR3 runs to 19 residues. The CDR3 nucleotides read TGTGCCAGCAGTTCACTCCCGGGACTCACCCCAAAGGGTACAGATACGCAGTATTTT. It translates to CASSSLPGLTPKGTDTQYF.